This TCR beta chain was recovered during a study of shared clonotypes between healthy human individuals (dated by TCRdb to the early 2020s). Broadly, across the study: A few men and two women, aged 18 to 49 years, made up the cohort. To estimate repertoire size and how much clonotypes are shared between individuals, the study performed deep sequencing of blood TCR repertoires from about 5 healthy adults. For each donor, three plates each were used for CD4 naive and CD4 memory, two plates were used for CD8 naive, and one plate was used for CD8 memory. Each donor's leukapheresis produced roughly between roughly 0.85 and 10 billion PBMCs. To increase sequencing depth and limit assay-specific biases, TCR repertoire library preparation and sequencing were carried out by different laboratories using diverse techniques.

The CDR3 spans 17 residues, from the cysteine through the phenylalanine. The sequence is cut down to CDR3 DNA, 51 bases in frame from base 1. CDR1 and CDR2, per the germline V gene, are SQVTM and ANQGSEA. The junction carries 12 bases between V and J, which are trimmed by 0 bases and 0 bases respectively. The donors were healthy, HIV-negative adults who had no recently reported acute infections or vaccinations. All donors were Caucasian adults living in Nashville, Tennessee, USA. CD4+ T cells were enriched by magnetic negative selection; naive cells were then positively selected on CD45RA, and the negative fraction formed the memory subset. Blood was collected by leukapheresis, and PBMCs were isolated by Ficoll-Histopaque density gradient centrifugation and then cryopreserved in liquid nitrogen vapor phase. Purity and quantity of every magnetically sorted T cell population were checked by analytical flow cytometry. Genomic DNA was isolated from every sorted fraction and measured by UV absorbance on a Nanodrop 2000c.

General findings and caveats noted by the study authors: Sampling was limited to blood, and TCR repertoires in tissue likely differ from TCR repertoires in blood. Compared with non-shared clonotypes, the clonotypes found in all four sorted-subset donors had higher generation probabilities. Pairwise subsampling led to the expectation that sequencing depth would affect the degree of clonotype sharing among donors. Because the study included a small number of donors, the genetic and exposure-history diversity represented was limited. Across a handful of donors, approximately 4.9% of naive CD4, around 3.3% of naive CD8, approximately 2.5% of memory CD4, and roughly 0.41% of memory CD8 clonotypes were shared. Rarefaction of sorted-subset datasets indicated incomplete sequencing despite the large sequencing depth. Naive subsets generally had larger estimated clonotype richness than memory subsets.

TCR CDR3 regions were amplified from genomic DNA by multiplex PCR using the deep immunoSEQ assay. Genomic DNA extracted from each cell subset was distributed evenly over all wells of several immunoSEQ 96-well plates, and each plate served as one replicate. Each replicate PCR for sorted subsets received around 210 ng genomic DNA, equal to roughly 29,000 T cell genomes. Purified libraries were quantified with a Qubit 3.0 fluorometer, sized on a Bioanalyzer 2100, and re-quantified with the KAPA Library Quantification kit. Every immunoSEQ 96-well plate was sequenced on a separate single-read 150-cycle Illumina NextSeq 550 flow cell. In the paper's pipeline: The immunoSEQ output contained only junctional sequences without quality scores, so filtering could not match that applied to full-length reads. Sequences were annotated with PyIR, a Python wrapper for IgBLAST v1.9, using IMGT germline references to assign V/J genes and CDR3. Any read was removed if the V/J assignment was weak (E-value above 1e-6), the CDR3 was missing, or the read contained stop codons, out-of-frame junctions, or ambiguous translated residues. V3J clonotypes were defined as sequences sharing an identical inferred V gene, J gene, and CDR3 amino acid sequence. To compute the percentage overlap between repertoires, the number of shared unique clonotypes was divided by the size of the smaller repertoire. Richness of each repertoire was evaluated using RTK rarefaction, the Chao1 estimator, and Recon v2.1 estimates of unobserved clonotypes. For all TCRbeta clonotypes obtained by the gDNA method from four donors, generation probabilities were computed with OLGA. Drawn from immuneACCESS, this table holds only the in-frame rearrangements with V and J called that TCRdb kept. Clones are partly lost; checked studies trace under half to an unresolved V gene and leave the rest unexplained. Clone size and V and J calls were adopted from that table, with D and trimming inferred from the DNA. Within this sample are a few million clones, with around 95% of them counted one time only. Jointly, the top ten make up around 0.13% of the sample.

On this clone itself: Its antigen is not yet known. No qualities accompany the bases; no much larger clone lies one base away.

This receptor was identified in a man aged 18 to 35 in good health. The rearrangement combines TRBV29-1 with TRBJ2-6, and TRBD1 may be the D gene, going by 5 matching bases. Sequenced sample: naive CD4+ T cells sorted from blood. In light of the paper, this sample's cell subset or site label describes: CD45RA+ positively selected. The CDR3 amino acid sequence is: CSVEDPDSFSGANVLTF. The nucleotide sequence reads TGCAGCGTTGAAGATCCTGACAGTTTCTCTGGGGCCAACGTCCTGACTTTC.